The sample holds a few counts of the clone carrying this T cell receptor beta chain. Antigen unknown. The CDR3 spans 14 residues. Between the trimmed V and J ends, which lost 5 bases and 7 bases, there was a span of 17 bases. Germline CDR1 and CDR2: MDHEN and SYDVKM. Clones were read by immunoSEQ multiplex PCR, and TCRdb kept only the in-frame ones, dropping some. The repertoire holds tens of thousands of clones, with 70% to 90% as singletons. These data come from a study of T cell responses to AZD1222 COVID-19 vaccine. Study outcomes and limitations: None of the repertoires were sampled until the peak T cell response had passed.

The input for sequencing was peripheral blood, taken 28 days after the second AZD1222 dose. The V call is TRBV28, the J call TRBJ1-2; D might be TRBD1 (5 bases). This receptor was obtained from an adult who received the AZD1222 COVID-19 vaccine. The CDR3 protein is CASSPRGSGFGYTF. For the CDR3, the DNA is TGTGCCAGCAGTCCGCGGGGGTCAGGATTTGGCTACACCTTC.